This T cell receptor (beta chain) originates from a study of blood T cell repertoires in COVID-19. Trimming removed 4 bases from V and 3 bases from J; junction bases left unmatched: 12. Looked up from germline, CDR1 is SGHRS and CDR2 is YFSETQ. The CDR3 extends over 17 amino acids. The data were produced by immunoSEQ multiplex PCR, yet TCRdb's version contains in-frame clones alone and is incomplete. The repertoire holds about 350,000 clones, with 88% as singletons. The sequence came from a woman aged 25 to 39 who had been exposed to COVID-19. The sequenced material came from PBMCs or T cells enriched from blood (not recorded which). The chain uses TRBV5-1 and TRBJ2-2; TRBD1 matches 7 bases. In nucleotides, the CDR3 is TGCGCCAGCAGCCGGGGACAGTTGGTTTGGGACACCGGGGAGCTGTTTTTT. Its protein product is CASSRGQLVWDTGELFF.